This entry is about one T cell receptor beta chain. Antigen unknown. The data are from a study of T cell responses to AZD1222 COVID-19 vaccine. General study findings and limits: Baseline serology detected seropositivity in only 5 or 6 AZD1222 recipients.

Sequencing used immunoSEQ multiplex PCR; TCRdb keeps in-frame clones, though not all of them. The profile shows some 88,000 clones, about nine tenths of them singletons. The CDR3 has 15 amino acids. The germline CDR1 and CDR2 sequences are DFQATT and SNEGSKA (reference sequence). Losses at the gene ends were 3 bases for V and 5 bases for J; bases not matched to a gene: 8. The rearrangement links TRBV20-1 to TRBJ2-3, with TRBD2 identical over 10 bases. This receptor was identified in an adult who received the AZD1222 COVID-19 vaccine. Material: peripheral blood, obtained 28 days after the second AZD1222 dose. The CDR3 region has the DNA TGCAGTGCTAGTATAGCGGGGGGCGGTGGAGATACGCAGTATTTT. This encodes CSASIAGGGGDTQYF.